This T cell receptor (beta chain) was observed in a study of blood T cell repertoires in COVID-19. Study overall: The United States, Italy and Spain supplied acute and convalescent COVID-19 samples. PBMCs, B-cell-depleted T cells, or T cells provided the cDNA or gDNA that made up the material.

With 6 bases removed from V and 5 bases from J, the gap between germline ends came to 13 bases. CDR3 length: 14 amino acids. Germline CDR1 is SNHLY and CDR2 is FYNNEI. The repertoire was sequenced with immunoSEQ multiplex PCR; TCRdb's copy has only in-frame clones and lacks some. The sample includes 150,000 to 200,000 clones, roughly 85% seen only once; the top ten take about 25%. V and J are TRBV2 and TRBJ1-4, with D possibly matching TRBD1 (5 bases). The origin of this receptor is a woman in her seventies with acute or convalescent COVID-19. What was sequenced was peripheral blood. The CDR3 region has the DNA TGTGCCAGCAGGGTACAGGCAGCAAATGAAAAACTGTTTTTT. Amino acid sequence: CASRVQAANEKLFF.